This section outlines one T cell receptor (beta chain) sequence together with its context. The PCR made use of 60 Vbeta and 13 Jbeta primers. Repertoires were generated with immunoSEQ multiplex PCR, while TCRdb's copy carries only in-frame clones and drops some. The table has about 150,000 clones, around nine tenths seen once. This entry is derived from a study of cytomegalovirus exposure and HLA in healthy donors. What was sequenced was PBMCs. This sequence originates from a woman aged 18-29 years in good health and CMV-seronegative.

The CDR3 DNA follows: TGTGCCAGCAGCTTAAATAGCGGGGGGGGCACAGATACGCAGTATTTT. It translates to CASSLNSGGGTDTQYF. The chain joins TRBV7-2 to TRBJ2-3; 11 nucleotides match TRBD2. The ends lost 2 bases at V and 1 base at J; junction bases unmatched: 2. Germline-derived CDR1 and CDR2 are SGHTA and FQGNSA. The CDR3 totals 16 residues.